Below, 10 T cell receptor beta chains from the same sample are listed, as sequenced in a study of cytomegalovirus exposure and HLA in healthy donors. Libraries were prepared by immunoSEQ multiplex PCR; TCRdb keeps only in-frame clonotypes and omits some of them. The data contain about 82,000 clones, more than 85% of them singletons. Sequencing input: PBMCs. The receptors come from a man aged 18-30 years in good health and CMV-seronegative.

The V call is TRBV19, the J call TRBJ1-1, with 9 bases matching TRBD1. The length of the CDR3 is 23 residues. V lost 6 bases, J lost 0 bases, and 29 bases stayed unmatched. CDR1 LNHDA and CDR2 SQIVND come from the germline V gene (reference sequence). The CDR3 is CASRPTNPGQGYGRRGMNTEAFF. The DNA for the CDR3 is TGTGCCAGTAGACCCACAAACCCGGGACAGGGTTATGGTCGCAGGGGCATGAACACTGAAGCTTTCTTT.

The table lists this clone with a count of one. The gene calls are TRBV5-1 and TRBJ1-1; 8 bases are a match to TRBD1. V trimming: 0 bases; J trimming: 4 bases; junction bases outside the gene matches: 5. The CDR3 extends over 15 amino acids. Germline V gene sequence: CDR1 SGHRS, CDR2 YFSETQ. The CDR3 sequence: CASSLADRGPTEAFF. In nucleotides, the CDR3 is TGCGCCAGCAGCTTGGCCGACAGGGGACCCACTGAAGCTTTCTTT.

J is TRBJ2-7 and V is TRBV19, with TRBD1 as a possible D gene (6 bases). This CDR3 region has 14 residues. V lost 6 bases and J 3 bases, leaving 15 bases between the germline ends. Germline values: CDR1 LNHDA, CDR2 SQIVND (reference sequence). The CDR3 DNA reads TGTGCCAGTAGAAAACAGGGAGTAGACTACGAGCAGTACTTC. Encoded protein: CASRKQGVDYEQYF.

This chain connects TRBV30 to TRBJ1-2, with 7 bases matching TRBD1. This CDR3 is 11 amino acids long. V was clipped by 3 bases and J by 8 bases; unmatched bases: 3. Germline-derived CDR1 and CDR2 are GTSNPN and SVGIG (reference sequence). The CDR3 DNA reads as TGTGCCTGGAGCGACAGGGTCGGCTACACCTTC. It yields the protein CAWSDRVGYTF.

This clone was seen only once. The CDR3 DNA reads as TGTGCCAGCAGCTTAGATTGGAGCAAGACAGATACGCAGTATTTT. It yields the protein CASSLDWSKTDTQYF. The J gene is TRBJ2-3, the V gene TRBV11-2; D remains ambiguous. CDR3 length: 15 residues. Trimming stripped 0 bases from V and 3 bases from J, with 10 bases between. CDR1 is SGHAT, CDR2 FQNNGV, per germline.

By sample fraction, this clone is medium-sized. The chain is built from TRBV10-1 and TRBJ2-7, with D perhaps matching TRBD2 (6 bases). V was shortened by 0 bases and J by 3 bases, with 9 bases between the two germline ends. The CDR3 extends over 14 amino acids. Germline values: CDR1 WNHNN, CDR2 SYGVQD (reference sequence). The CDR3 is CASSESEEGYEQYF. Here the CDR3 DNA reads TGCGCCAGCAGTGAGTCGGAGGAGGGCTACGAGCAGTACTTC.

The rearrangement joins TRBV7-9 to TRBJ1-2; 7 positions match TRBD1. The CDR3 spans 13 residues. Germline CDR1 is SEHNR and CDR2 is FQNEAQ (reference sequence). V was pared by 6 bases and J by 4 bases, with 5 bases of the junction left unmatched. CDR3 protein: CASSAGQIYGYTF. CDR3 coding DNA: TGTGCCAGCAGTGCGGGACAGATCTATGGCTACACCTTC.

The genes are TRBV28 and TRBJ1-2, with TRBD1 identical over 9 bases. This CDR3 is built from 18 residues. Germline V gives CDR1 MDHEN, CDR2 SYDVKM. The V and J ends lost 5 bases and 2 bases, in that order; junction bases with no gene match: 15. The CDR3 nucleotides are TGTGCCAGCAGTGCCCATATTCTTACGGGACAGGGCAACTATGGCTACACCTTC. Translation: CASSAHILTGQGNYGYTF.

This chain uses TRBV25-1 with TRBJ2-7, with TRBD2 as a possible D gene (6 bases). The CDR3 contains 14 residues. The V end lost 6 bases, the J end lost 4 bases, and 16 bases lay between the germline ends. CDR1 is MGHDK, CDR2 SYGVNS, per germline. CDR3 DNA: TGTGCCAGCAGCCCGGGACTGACCCTTTACGAGCAGTACTTC. It specifies CASSPGLTLYEQYF.

Regarding this clone: The sample contains more than one DNA sequence encoding this CDR3. The chain links TRBV5-1 to TRBJ2-7; the D gene is possibly TRBD1 (7 bases). CDR1 and CDR2 from the germline V gene are SGHRS and YFSETQ. This CDR3 contains 14 residues. Trimming took 0 bases from V and 1 from J, leaving 8 bases between them. This chain's CDR3 is CASSLAGGSYEQYF. CDR3 bases: TGCGCCAGCAGCTTGGCAGGGGGGTCCTACGAGCAGTACTTC.